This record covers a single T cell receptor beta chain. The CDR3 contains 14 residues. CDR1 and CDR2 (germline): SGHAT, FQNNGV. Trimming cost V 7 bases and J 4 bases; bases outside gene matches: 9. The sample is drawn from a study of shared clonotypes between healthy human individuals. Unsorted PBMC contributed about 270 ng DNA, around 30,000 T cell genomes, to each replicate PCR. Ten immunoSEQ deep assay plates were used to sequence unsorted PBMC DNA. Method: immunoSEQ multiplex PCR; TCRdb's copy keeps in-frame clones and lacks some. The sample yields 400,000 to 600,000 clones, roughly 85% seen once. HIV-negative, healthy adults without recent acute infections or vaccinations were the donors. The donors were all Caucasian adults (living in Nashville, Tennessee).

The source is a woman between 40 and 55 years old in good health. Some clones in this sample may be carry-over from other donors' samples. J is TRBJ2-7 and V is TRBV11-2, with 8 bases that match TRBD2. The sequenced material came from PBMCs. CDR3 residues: CASTIAGIKYEQYF. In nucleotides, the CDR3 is TGTGCCAGCACCATAGCGGGAATCAAATACGAGCAGTACTTC.